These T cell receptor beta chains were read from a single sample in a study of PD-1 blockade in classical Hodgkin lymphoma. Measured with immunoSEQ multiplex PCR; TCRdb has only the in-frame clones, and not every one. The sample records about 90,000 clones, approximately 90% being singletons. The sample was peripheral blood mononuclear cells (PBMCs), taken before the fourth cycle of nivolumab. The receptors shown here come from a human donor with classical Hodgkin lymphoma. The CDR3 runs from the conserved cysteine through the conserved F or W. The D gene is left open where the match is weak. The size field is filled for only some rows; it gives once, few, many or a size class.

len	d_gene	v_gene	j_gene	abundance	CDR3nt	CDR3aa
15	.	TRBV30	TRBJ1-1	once	TGTGCCTGGCCCGGGGGGGGGTACCAGAACACTGAAGCTTTCTTT	CAWPGGGYQNTEAFF
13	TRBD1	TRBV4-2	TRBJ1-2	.	TGTGCCAGCAGCCCCCAGACAGGGTATGGCTACACCTTC	CASSPQTGYGYTF
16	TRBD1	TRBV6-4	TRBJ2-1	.	TGTGCCAGCAGTGCGAGCGAACAGGGGTTCTACAATGAGCAGTTCTTC	CASSASEQGFYNEQFF
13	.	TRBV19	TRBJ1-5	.	TGTGCCAGTAGTACGATTAGCAATCAGCCCCAGCATTTT	CASSTISNQPQHF
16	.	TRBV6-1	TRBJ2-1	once	TGTGCCAGCAGTGTCCCCGGGGGGACAGTCGAGAATGAGCAGTTCTTC	CASSVPGGTVENEQFF
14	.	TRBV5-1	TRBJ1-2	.	TGCGCCAGCAGCTTGGTAGGGGCAGGGCATGGCTACACCTTC	CASSLVGAGHGYTF
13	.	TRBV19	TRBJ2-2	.	TGTGCCAGTAGTCTACAGGACACCGGGGAGCTGTTTTTT	CASSLQDTGELFF
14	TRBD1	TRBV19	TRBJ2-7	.	TGTGCCAGTACCGTCGGGACAGGACAGTACGAGCAGTACTTC	CASTVGTGQYEQYF
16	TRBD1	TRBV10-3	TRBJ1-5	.	TGTGCCATCAGTGAGTCTTCGGGACAGGGAGGACAGCCCCAGCATTTT	CAISESSGQGGQPQHF
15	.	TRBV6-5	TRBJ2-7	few	TGTGCCAGCAGTTACGGGCAGGGAAAGAACTACGAGCAGTACTTC	CASSYGQGKNYEQYF
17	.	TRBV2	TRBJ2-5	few	TGTGCCAGCAGTGTACTATTTCCGGCGAAGGGAGAAGAGACCCAGTACTTC	CASSVLFPAKGEETQYF
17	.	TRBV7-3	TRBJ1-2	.	TGTGCCAGCAGCCCCTATGGGGGCGGGTCCACTAACTATGGCTACACCTTC	CASSPYGGGSTNYGYTF
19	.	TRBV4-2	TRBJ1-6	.	TGTGCCAGCAGCCAAGTAGTAAACTCCGGGGCAGGGAGCGCTTCACCCCTCCACTTT	CASSQVVNSGAGSASPLHF
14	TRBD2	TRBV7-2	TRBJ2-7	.	TGTGCCAGCAGCGACACTAGCGGGAGCTACGAGCAGTACTTC	CASSDTSGSYEQYF
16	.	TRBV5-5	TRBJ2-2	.	TGTGCCAGCAGCTTGTGGCGGCTGTCGATCGCCGGGGAGCTGTTTTTT	CASSLWRLSIAGELFF
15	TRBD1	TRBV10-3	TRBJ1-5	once	TGTGCCATCAGGAGCGGGACAGGGGCGATTCAGCCCCAGCATTTT	CAIRSGTGAIQPQHF
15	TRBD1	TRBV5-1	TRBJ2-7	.	TGCGCCAGCAGGGACAGGGAAAATCTTTCCTACGAGCAGTACTTC	CASRDRENLSYEQYF
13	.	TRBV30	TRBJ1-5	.	TGTGCCTGGAGTGTCGGGCCCAATCAGCCCCAGCATTTT	CAWSVGPNQPQHF
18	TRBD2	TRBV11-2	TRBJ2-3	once	TGTGCCAGCAGCTTAGGACTAGCGGGGAGCCAATATACAGATACGCAGTATTTT	CASSLGLAGSQYTDTQYF
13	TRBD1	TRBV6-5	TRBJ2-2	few	TGTGCCAGCAGGATGGGACAGGACGGGGAGCTGTTTTTT	CASRMGQDGELFF
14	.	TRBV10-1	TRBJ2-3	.	TGCGCCAGCAGTGGGGGTTTGGGCACAGATACGCAGTATTTT	CASSGGLGTDTQYF
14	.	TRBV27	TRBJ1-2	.	TGTGCCAGCAGTTTATCCTACAGGAACTATGGCTACACCTTC	CASSLSYRNYGYTF
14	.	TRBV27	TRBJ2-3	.	TGTGCCAGCGGCAGGGGGGGCTTCACAGATACGCAGTATTTT	CASGRGGFTDTQYF